This TCR beta chain appears in the sequencing data of a study of tumor-infiltrating lymphocytes in primary liver carcinoma. TCR beta cDNA was prepared out of about 530 ng total RNA by means of a constant-region primer. Libraries of TCR beta came from three nested multiplex PCR rounds with slightly modified ARM-PCR. TRBV1-TRBV30 forward primers paired with a C-beta reverse primer drove the first two PCR rounds, approximately 11 cycles each. TCRdb re-called the multiplex PCR reads through MiXCR, storing one row per CDR3 protein. This table holds roughly 24,000 distinct CDR3 sequences, approximately 80% found once. The CDR3 is 13 amino acids. In germline, CDR1 is SGHAT, CDR2 FQNNGV. The table lists this clonotype with a few counts. Its antigen is unknown. At one end the junction does not follow the germline gene, possibly because of a read error. Findings and limits, study-wide: Relative to tumor region pairs, the tumor-adjacent and tumor-blood pairs showed overlap that was lower.

Co-extraction of RNA and DNA was performed on about 20-33 mg of unsorted bulk tissue. The rearrangement links TRBV11-2 to TRBJ1-1; the D is unclear. This sequence was found in a woman in her twenties or thirties with primary liver carcinoma and hepatitis B virus infection. The sequencing sample was made of liver tumor tissue from sampling region 5. Subset specified: tumor region T5, tumor centre. Here the CDR3 reads CASSLEQRTEAFF. The CDR3 nucleotides read TGTGCCAGCAGCTTAGAACAGAGGACTGAAGCCTTCTTT. The whole variable domain, remainder taken from reference TRBV11-2 and TRBJ1-1, is EAGVAQSPRYKIIEKRQSVAFWCNPISGHATLYWYQQILGQGPKLLIQFQNNGVVDDSQLPKDRFSAERLKGVDSTLKIQPAKLEDSAVYLCASSLEQRTEAFFGQGTRLTVV.